This paragraph covers one TCR beta chain sequence. The source of the sample is a study of cytomegalovirus exposure and HLA in healthy donors. In the study overall: The Caucasian-associated ancestry cluster contained 81% of the approximately 400 genotyped donors.

The PCR had 60 Vbeta and 13 Jbeta primers. Repertoires were generated with immunoSEQ multiplex PCR, while TCRdb's copy carries only in-frame clones and drops some. The table has about 150,000 clones, roughly 80% seen once. Looked up from germline, CDR1 is SGHAT and CDR2 is FQNNGV. The CDR3 sequence is 11 residues long. Between the trimmed V and J ends, which lost 7 bases and 3 bases, there was a span of 7 bases. Sequencing input: PBMCs. V usage is TRBV11-2 and J usage is TRBJ2-7, with a possible D match to TRBD1 (6 bases). The clonotype originates from a woman in her 40s in good health and CMV-seronegative. CDR3 protein: CASIQGYEQYF. The CDR3 DNA is TGTGCCAGCATACAGGGCTACGAGCAGTACTTC.